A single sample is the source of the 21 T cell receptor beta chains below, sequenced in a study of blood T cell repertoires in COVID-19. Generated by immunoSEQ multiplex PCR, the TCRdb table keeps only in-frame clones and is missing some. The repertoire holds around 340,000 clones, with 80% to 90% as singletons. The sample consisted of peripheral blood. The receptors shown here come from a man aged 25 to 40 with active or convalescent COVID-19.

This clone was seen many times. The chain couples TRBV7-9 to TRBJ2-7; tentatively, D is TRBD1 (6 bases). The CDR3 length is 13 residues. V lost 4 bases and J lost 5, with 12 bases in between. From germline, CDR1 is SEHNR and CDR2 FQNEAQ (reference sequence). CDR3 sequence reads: CASSSGVFHEQYF. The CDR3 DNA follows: TGTGCCAGCAGCTCAGGGGTCTTCCACGAGCAGTACTTC.

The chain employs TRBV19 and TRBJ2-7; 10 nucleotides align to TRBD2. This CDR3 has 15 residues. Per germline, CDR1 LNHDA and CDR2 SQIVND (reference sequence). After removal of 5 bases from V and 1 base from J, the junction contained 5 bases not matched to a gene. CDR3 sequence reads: CASSSGLAVSYEQYF. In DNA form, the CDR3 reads TGTGCCAGTAGTTCCGGACTAGCGGTTTCCTACGAGCAGTACTTC.

The CDR3 coding sequence is TGTGCCAGCAGCTTAGATGGGATAGCGGGGGGGCGTGAGCAGTACTTC. Residues: CASSLDGIAGGREQYF. V is TRBV11-3 and J is TRBJ2-7, with 11 bases matching TRBD2. The CDR3 contains 16 residues. Germline V gives CDR1 SGHNT, CDR2 YENEEA. Trimming removed 0 bases from V and 7 bases from J; junction bases left unmatched: 8. Using reference TRBV11-3 and TRBJ2-7 for the parts outside the CDR3, the full variable domain is EAGVVQSPRYKIIEKKQPVAFWCNPISGHNTLYWYLQNLGQGPELLIRYENEEAVDDSQLPKDRFSAERLKGVDSTLKIQPAELGDSAVYLCASSLDGIAGGREQYFGPGTRLTVT.

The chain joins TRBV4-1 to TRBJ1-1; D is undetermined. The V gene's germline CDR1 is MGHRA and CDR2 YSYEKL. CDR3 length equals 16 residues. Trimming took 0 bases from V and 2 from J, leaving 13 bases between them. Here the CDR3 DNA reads TGCGCCAGCAGCCAAGAGGGCCCCCCTCAAAACACTGAAGCTTTCTTT. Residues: CASSQEGPPQNTEAFF.

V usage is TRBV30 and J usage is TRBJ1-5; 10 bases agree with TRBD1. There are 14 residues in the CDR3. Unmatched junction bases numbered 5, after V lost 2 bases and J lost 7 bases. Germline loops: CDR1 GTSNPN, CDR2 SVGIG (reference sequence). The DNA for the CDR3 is TGTGCCTGGAGTCTGGGACAGGGGTCGCAGCCCCAGCATTTT. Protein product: CAWSLGQGSQPQHF.

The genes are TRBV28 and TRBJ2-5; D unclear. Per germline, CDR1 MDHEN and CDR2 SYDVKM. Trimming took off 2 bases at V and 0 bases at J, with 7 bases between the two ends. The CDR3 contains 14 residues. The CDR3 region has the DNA TGTGCCAGCAGTTTAGAGGCAAACCAAGAGACCCAGTACTTC. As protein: CASSLEANQETQYF.

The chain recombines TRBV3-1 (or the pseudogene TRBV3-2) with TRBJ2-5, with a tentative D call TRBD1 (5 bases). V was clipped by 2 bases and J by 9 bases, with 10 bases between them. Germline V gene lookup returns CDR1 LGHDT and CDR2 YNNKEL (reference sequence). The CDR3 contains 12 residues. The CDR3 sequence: CASSQIGVSQYF. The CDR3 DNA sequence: TGTGCCAGCAGCCAAATAGGGGTGTCCCAGTACTTC.

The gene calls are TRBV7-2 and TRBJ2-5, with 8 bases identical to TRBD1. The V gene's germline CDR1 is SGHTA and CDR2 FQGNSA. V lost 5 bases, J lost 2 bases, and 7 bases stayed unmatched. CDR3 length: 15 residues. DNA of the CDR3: TGTGCCAGCAGCCGCCTTACAGGGGGGCAAGAGACCCAGTACTTC. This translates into CASSRLTGGQETQYF.

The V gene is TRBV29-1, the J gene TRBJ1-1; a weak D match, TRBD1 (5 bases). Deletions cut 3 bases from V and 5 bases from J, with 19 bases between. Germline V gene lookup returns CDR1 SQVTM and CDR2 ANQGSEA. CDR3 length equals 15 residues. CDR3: CSVDWGVGGGTEAFF. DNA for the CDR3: TGCAGCGTTGACTGGGGGGTCGGGGGGGGAACTGAAGCTTTCTTT. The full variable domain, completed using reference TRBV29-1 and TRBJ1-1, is SAVISQKPSRDICQRGTSLTIQCQVDSQVTMMFWYRQQPGQSLTLIATANQGSEATYESGFVIDKFPISRPNLTFSTLTVSNMSPEDSSIYLCSVDWGVGGGTEAFFGQGTRLTVV.

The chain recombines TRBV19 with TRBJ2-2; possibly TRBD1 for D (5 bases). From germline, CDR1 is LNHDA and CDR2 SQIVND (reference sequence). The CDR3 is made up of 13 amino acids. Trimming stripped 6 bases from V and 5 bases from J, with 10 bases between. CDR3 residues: CASSRARTGELFF. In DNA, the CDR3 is TGTGCCAGTAGCAGGGCGCGGACCGGGGAGCTGTTTTTT.

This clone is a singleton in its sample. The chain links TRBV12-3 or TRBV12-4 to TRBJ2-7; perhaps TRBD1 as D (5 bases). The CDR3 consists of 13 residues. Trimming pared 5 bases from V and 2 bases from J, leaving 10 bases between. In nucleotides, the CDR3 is TGTGCCAGCAGTCAGACAGATACCTACGAGCAGTACTTC. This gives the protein CASSQTDTYEQYF.

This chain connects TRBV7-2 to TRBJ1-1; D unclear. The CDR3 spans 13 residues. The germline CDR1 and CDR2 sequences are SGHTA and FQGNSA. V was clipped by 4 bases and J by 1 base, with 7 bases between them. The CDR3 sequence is CASSSTPNTEAFF. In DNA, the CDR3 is TGTGCCAGCAGCTCGACACCGAACACTGAAGCTTTCTTT.

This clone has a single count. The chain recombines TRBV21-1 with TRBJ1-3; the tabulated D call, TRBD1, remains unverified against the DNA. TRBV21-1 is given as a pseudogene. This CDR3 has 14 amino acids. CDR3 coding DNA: TGTGCCAGCACCCAAGGGGAATCTGGAAACACCATATATTTT. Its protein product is CASTQGESGNTIYF.

The CDR3 DNA sequence: TGTGCCAGCAGAGGGCAGGGGGTGTCCACCGGGGAGCTGTTTTTT. Translation gives CASRGQGVSTGELFF. The chain combines TRBV3-1 (or the pseudogene TRBV3-2) with TRBJ2-2; 7 nucleotides line up with TRBD1. This CDR3 has 15 amino acids. The ends lost 6 bases at V and 4 bases at J; junction bases unmatched: 8. The germline V gene has CDR1 LGHDT and CDR2 YNNKEL (reference sequence).

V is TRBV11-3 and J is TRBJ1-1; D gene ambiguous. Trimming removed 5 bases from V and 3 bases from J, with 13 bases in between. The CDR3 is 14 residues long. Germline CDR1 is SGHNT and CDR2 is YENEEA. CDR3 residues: CASSPAPGYTEAFF. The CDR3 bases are TGTGCCAGCAGCCCGGCCCCGGGGTACACTGAAGCTTTCTTT.

CDR3 nucleotide sequence: TGTGCCAGCAGCTTAAGAGGGGCAGGGGGCCACGGGGAGCTGTTTTTT. The encoded protein is CASSLRGAGGHGELFF. The V call is TRBV7-2, the J call TRBJ2-2, with TRBD1 matching over 8 bases. Germline CDR1 SGHTA, CDR2 FQGNSA. The length of the CDR3 is 16 residues. V trimming: 2 bases; J trimming: 7 bases; junction bases outside the gene matches: 9.

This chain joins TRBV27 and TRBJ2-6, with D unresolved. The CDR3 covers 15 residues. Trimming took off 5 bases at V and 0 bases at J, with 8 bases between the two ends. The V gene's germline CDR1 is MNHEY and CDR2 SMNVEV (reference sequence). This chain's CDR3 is CASSPRYSGANVLTF. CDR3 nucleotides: TGTGCCAGCAGTCCTAGATACTCTGGGGCCAACGTCCTGACTTTC. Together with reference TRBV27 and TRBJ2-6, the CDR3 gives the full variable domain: EAQVTQNPRYLITVTGKKLTVTCSQNMNHEYMSWYRQDPGLGLRQIYYSMNVEVTDKGDVPEGYKVSRKEKRNFPLILESPSPNQTSLYFCASSPRYSGANVLTFGAGSRLTVL.

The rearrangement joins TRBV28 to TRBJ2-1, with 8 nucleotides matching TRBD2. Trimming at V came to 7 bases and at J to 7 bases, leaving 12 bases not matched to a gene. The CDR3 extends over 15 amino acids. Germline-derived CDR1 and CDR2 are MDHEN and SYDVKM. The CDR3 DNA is TGTGCCAGCACGATCAGCGGGAGAATGCAGAATGAGCAGTTCTTC. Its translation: CASTISGRMQNEQFF.

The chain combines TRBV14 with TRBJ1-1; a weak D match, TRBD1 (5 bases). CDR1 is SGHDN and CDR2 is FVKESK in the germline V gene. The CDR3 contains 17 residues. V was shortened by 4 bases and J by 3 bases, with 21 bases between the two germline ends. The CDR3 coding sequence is TGTGCCAGCAGCCCCCGGACTGGCTGGGGGGTTGACACTGAAGCTTTCTTT. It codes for CASSPRTGWGVDTEAFF.

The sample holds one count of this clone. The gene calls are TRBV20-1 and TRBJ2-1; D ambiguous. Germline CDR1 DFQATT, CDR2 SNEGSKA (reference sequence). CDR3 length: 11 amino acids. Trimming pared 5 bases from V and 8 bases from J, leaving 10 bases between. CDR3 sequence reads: CSAYKLDEQFF. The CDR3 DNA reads TGCAGTGCTTATAAGCTCGATGAGCAGTTCTTC.

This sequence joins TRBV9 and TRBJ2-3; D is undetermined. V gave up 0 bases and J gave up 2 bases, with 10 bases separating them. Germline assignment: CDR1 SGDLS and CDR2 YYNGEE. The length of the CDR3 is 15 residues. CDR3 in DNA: TGTGCCAGCAGCGTAGGAGGATCCCTCACAGATACGCAGTATTTT. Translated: CASSVGGSLTDTQYF.